The 11 T cell receptor beta chains below were found in one sample sequenced in a study of blood T cell repertoires in COVID-19. The protocol was immunoSEQ multiplex PCR, while the TCRdb copy is restricted to in-frame clones and leaves out a portion. The profile covers about 170,000 clones, with approximately 82% appearing a single time and approximately 18% taken by the ten largest. The sample comprised peripheral blood. The source of these receptors is a woman in her sixties or seventies who had recovered from COVID-19.

The gene calls are TRBV18 and TRBJ2-1; 9 bases are shared with TRBD1. Trimming took 2 bases from V and 15 from J; bases not matched to a gene: 5. The CDR3 is 12 amino acids. Germline V CDR1 and CDR2: KGHSH, LQKENI. CDR3: CASSPGGTGMFF. DNA for the CDR3: TGTGCCAGCTCACCAGGGGGGACAGGGATGTTCTTC.

The J gene is TRBJ1-4, the V gene TRBV6-5; D gene unclear. Germline V gives CDR1 MNHEY, CDR2 SVGAGI. Trimming took off 8 bases at V and 0 bases at J, with 10 bases between the two ends. The CDR3 covers 14 residues. Here the CDR3 DNA reads TGTGCCAGCTCGGAGGGCGCAACTAATGAAAAACTGTTTTTT. Protein: CASSEGATNEKLFF.

This clone was seen a handful of times. This chain uses TRBV18 with TRBJ1-3, with D hard to call. V was pared by 3 bases and J by 2 bases, with 8 bases between. Germline V CDR1 and CDR2: KGHSH, LQKENI. The CDR3 sequence is 14 residues long. CDR3 DNA: TGTGCCAGCTCACCCGCAGGCCCTGGAAACACCATATATTTT. This sequence encodes CASSPAGPGNTIYF. The full variable domain, rest sourced from reference TRBV18 and TRBJ1-3, is NAGVMQNPRHLVRRRGQEARLRCSPMKGHSHVYWYRQLPEEGLKFMVYLQKENIIDESGMPKERFSAEFPKEGPSILRIQQVVRGDSAAYFCASSPAGPGNTIYFGEGSWLTVV.

This clone appeared once. The CDR3 coding sequence is TGTGCCAGCAGTGTTAGGGGGAAAAACATTCAGTACTTC. Protein: CASSVRGKNIQYF. V is TRBV2 and J is TRBJ2-4; D may be TRBD1 (6 bases). The CDR3 is made up of 13 amino acids. Germline loops: CDR1 SNHLY, CDR2 FYNNEI. V lost 4 bases and J lost 4, with 8 bases in between.

The chain uses TRBV5-6 and TRBJ2-7; 11 nucleotides align to TRBD2. Germline V gives CDR1 SGHDT, CDR2 YYEEEE. Trimming cost V 6 bases and J 4 bases; bases outside gene matches: 9. This CDR3 is built from 15 residues. CDR3 bases: TGTGCCAGCACCCCGGGACTAGCGGCTTGGTACGAGCAGTACTTC. This gives the protein CASTPGLAAWYEQYF.

The rearrangement uses TRBV5-1 and TRBJ2-7; D perhaps matches TRBD2 (6 bases). Germline-derived CDR1 and CDR2 are SGHRS and YFSETQ. The V end was cut by 4 bases, the J end by 3 bases, with 17 bases between. The CDR3 has 15 residues. The CDR3: CASSQHRAGSYEQYF. The CDR3 DNA is TGCGCCAGCAGCCAGCACCGGGCCGGGAGCTACGAGCAGTACTTC.

The J gene is TRBJ2-1, the V gene TRBV6-1, with 10 bases fitting TRBD2. CDR1 is MNHNS, CDR2 SASEGT, per germline. The trim removed 1 base at V and 0 bases at J, leaving 9 bases unmatched. The length of the CDR3 is 19 residues. CDR3 DNA: TGTGCCAGCAGTGAAGGGGCTAGCGGGAGCGCCAGCTCCTACAATGAGCAGTTCTTC. Its protein product is CASSEGASGSASSYNEQFF.

The CDR3 bases are TGTGCCAGCAGATCCCGGGACAGGCCGGGTGAGCAGTACTTC. Translation: CASRSRDRPGEQYF. V usage is TRBV27 and J usage is TRBJ2-7; the match to TRBD1 covers 8 bases. The CDR3 sequence is 14 residues long. Germline V lookup: CDR1 MNHEY, CDR2 SMNVEV (reference sequence). With V trimmed by 6 bases and J by 7 bases, 11 bases remained unmatched.

The genes are TRBV5-1 and TRBJ2-7; the D gene is possibly TRBD2 (6 bases). V lost 6 bases and J lost 3, with 22 bases in between. This CDR3 is 16 amino acids long. Germline CDR1 and CDR2: SGHRS and YFSETQ. The CDR3 nucleotides read TGCGCCAGCACCAAGACACCAGGGCGGGGCCACTACGAGCAGTACTTC. Protein sequence: CASTKTPGRGHYEQYF.

The V call is TRBV2, the J call TRBJ2-7; no clear D gene. The CDR3 runs 11 residues. The germline V and J ends were trimmed by 5 bases and 2 bases, with 4 bases remaining between them. Germline CDR1 reads SNHLY; CDR2 reads FYNNEI. CDR3 in DNA: TGTGCCAGCAGTAGCGCCTACGAGCAGTACTTC. This gives the protein CASSSAYEQYF.

This clone is a singleton in its sample. The chain uses TRBV27 and TRBJ1-5; a possible D gene is TRBD1 (6 bases). The CDR3 spans 15 residues. V lost 3 bases and J 3 bases, leaving 12 bases between the germline ends. The germline gives CDR1 MNHEY, CDR2 SMNVEV (reference sequence). The CDR3, as DNA: TGTGCCAGCAGTTTTGACGGACAGCTCAATCAGCCCCAGCATTTT. Its translation: CASSFDGQLNQPQHF.